What follows are 27 T cell receptor beta chains derived from one specimen sequenced in a study of blood T cell repertoires in COVID-19. Generated by immunoSEQ multiplex PCR, the TCRdb table keeps only in-frame clones and is missing some. The data contain about 120,000 clones, approximately 80% of them singletons. Sequenced material: peripheral blood. The source is a man aged 65-85 years with acute or convalescent COVID-19.

The chain combines TRBV5-4 with TRBJ2-2; weak D call: TRBD2 (6 bases). V dropped 7 bases and J dropped 1 base, with 8 bases sitting between them. CDR1 is SGHNT and CDR2 is YYREEE in the germline V gene (reference sequence). This CDR3 comprises 13 residues. The CDR3 nucleotides read TGTGCCAGCCTCGGGAGGAACACCGGGGAGCTGTTTTTT. It encodes CASLGRNTGELFF.

The V gene is TRBV9, the J gene TRBJ2-2; 10 positions match TRBD1. Losses at the gene ends were 0 bases for V and 4 bases for J; bases not matched to a gene: 0. Germline values: CDR1 SGDLS, CDR2 YYNGEE. The CDR3 has 15 residues. As DNA, the CDR3 is TGTGCCAGCAGCGTAGGGACAGGGGGCACCGGGGAGCTGTTTTTT. Its translation: CASSVGTGGTGELFF.

The chain is built from TRBV9 and TRBJ1-5; D gene unclear. CDR1 and CDR2 from the germline V gene are SGDLS and YYNGEE. There are 15 residues in the CDR3. V shed 3 bases and J shed 0 bases, with 10 bases lying between them. The CDR3 DNA reads as TGTGCCAGCAGCGAAACAGCTAATAGCAATCAGCCCCAGCATTTT. It translates to CASSETANSNQPQHF. Combining the CDR3 with reference TRBV9 and TRBJ1-5 gives the whole variable domain DSGVTQTPKHLITATGQRVTLRCSPRSGDLSVYWYQQSLDQGLQFLIQYYNGEERAKGNILERFSAQQFPDLHSELNLSSLELGDSALYFCASSETANSNQPQHFGDGTRLSIL.

In this sample, this clone turned up once. The chain joins TRBV11-2 to TRBJ1-2; D possibly corresponds to TRBD1 (6 bases). The V gene's germline CDR1 is SGHAT and CDR2 FQNNGV. V was shortened by 6 bases and J by 2 bases, with 13 bases between the two germline ends. The CDR3 contains 14 residues. The CDR3 loop is CASRKTGQNYGYTF. The CDR3 DNA reads as TGTGCCAGCAGGAAGACGGGACAAAACTATGGCTACACCTTC.

This chain links TRBV24-1 with TRBJ2-7, with 9 bases that match TRBD1. The junction had 19 bases not matched to a gene; V was cut back by 3 bases and J by 5 bases. This CDR3 contains 19 residues. The germline V gene encodes CDR1 KGHDR and CDR2 SFDVKD. The CDR3 nucleotides read TGTGCCACCAGTGATCGGGGGGACCAAACCGGGACAGGGAACAACGAGCAGTACTTC. It encodes CATSDRGDQTGTGNNEQYF.

The chain combines TRBV19 with TRBJ2-5; D may be TRBD2 (6 bases). Trimming left V 3 bases short and J 5 bases short, with 19 bases between. This CDR3 comprises 16 residues. CDR1 and CDR2 (germline): LNHDA, SQIVND (reference sequence). CDR3 DNA: TGTGCCAGTAGTATCGTTATCGCGGGGTTGGGGGAGACCCAGTACTTC. This gives the protein CASSIVIAGLGETQYF.

The chain uses TRBV7-2 and TRBJ2-1, with D unclear. This CDR3 spans 19 amino acids. V dropped 4 bases and J dropped 0 bases, with 22 bases sitting between them. Germline loops: CDR1 SGHTA, CDR2 FQGNSA. The CDR3, as DNA: TGTGCCAGCAGCTCACTACTACTTCTCGTACCGAGCTCCTACAATGAGCAGTTCTTC. Its translation is CASSSLLLLVPSSYNEQFF. Together with reference TRBV7-2 and TRBJ2-1, the CDR3 gives the full variable domain: GAGVSQSPSNKVTEKGKDVELRCDPISGHTALYWYRQSLGQGLEFLIYFQGNSAPDKSGLPSDRFSAERTGGSVSTLTIQRTQQEDSAVYLCASSSLLLLVPSSYNEQFFGPGTRLTVL.

This chain's CDR3 is CATSTTGNTIYF. In DNA, the CDR3 is TGTGCCACCAGCACAACTGGAAACACCATATATTTT. This chain links TRBV15 with TRBJ1-3; no clear D gene. Trimming shortened V by 4 bases and J by 2 bases, and 3 bases separated the two germline ends. CDR3 size: 12 residues. CDR1 is LNHNV, CDR2 YYDKDF, per germline (reference sequence).

In this sample, this clone turned up once. V usage is TRBV4-1 and J usage is TRBJ2-1, with 15 bases that match TRBD2. Germline V CDR1 and CDR2: MGHRA, YSYEKL. V shed 4 bases, J shed 9 bases, and the junction held 10 bases outside the gene matches. The CDR3 length is 17 residues. CDR3 DNA: TGCGCCAGCAGCCCCGCCGGGACTAGCGGGGGGAAAGTTGAGCAGTTCTTC. Amino acid sequence: CASSPAGTSGGKVEQFF.

The V and J genes are TRBV3-1 (or the pseudogene TRBV3-2) and TRBJ1-2; no definite D call. Trimming took off 0 bases at V and 3 bases at J, with 11 bases between the two ends. The germline V gene has CDR1 LGHDT and CDR2 YNNKEL (reference sequence). CDR3 length equals 15 residues. In DNA, the CDR3 is TGTGCCAGCAGCCAAGAGGAAGAGGACTACTATGGCTACACCTTC. It specifies CASSQEEEDYYGYTF.

The rearrangement joins TRBV6-5 to TRBJ1-1, with D possibly matching TRBD1 (5 bases). Per germline, CDR1 MNHEY and CDR2 SVGAGI. This CDR3 is 11 amino acids long. Trimming removed 10 bases from V and 4 bases from J, with 10 bases in between. CDR3 in amino acids: CATGGGTEAFF. The CDR3 region has the DNA TGTGCCACCGGGGGGGGCACTGAAGCTTTCTTT.

The chain uses TRBV3-1 (or the pseudogene TRBV3-2) and TRBJ1-2; TRBD1 aligns across 10 bases. V gave up 6 bases and J gave up 3 bases; unmatched junction bases: 10. CDR3 length: 16 residues. Germline V gene lookup returns CDR1 LGHDT and CDR2 YNNKEL (reference sequence). In DNA form, the CDR3 reads TGTGCCAGCAGTAAAAGCGGGACAGGGGTGCACTATGGCTACACCTTC. Its translation: CASSKSGTGVHYGYTF.

The V call is TRBV5-1, the J call TRBJ2-5; TRBD2 agrees at 14 bases. The CDR3 loop spans 19 amino acids. Losses at the gene ends were 3 bases for V and 0 bases for J; bases not matched to a gene: 10. In germline, CDR1 is SGHRS, CDR2 YFSETQ. The CDR3 coding sequence is TGCGCCAGCAGCTCTAAGGGACTAGCGGGGGCCGTGTACCAAGAGACCCAGTACTTC. Translated, it gives CASSSKGLAGAVYQETQYF.

The chain couples TRBV6-2 or TRBV6-3 to TRBJ1-1; maybe TRBD1 (6 bases). Germline values: CDR1 MNHEY, CDR2 SVGEGT. The germline V and J ends were trimmed by 4 bases and 1 base, with 13 bases remaining between them. The CDR3 loop spans 15 amino acids. The CDR3 bases are TGTGCCAGCAGTTGGGGGCAGAGGAGGAACACTGAAGCTTTCTTT. Protein sequence: CASSWGQRRNTEAFF.

The rearrangement uses TRBV4-2 and TRBJ1-5; D gene unclear. CDR3 size: 15 residues. V was pared by 0 bases and J by 5 bases, with 11 bases between. Germline lookup yields CDR1 LGHNA and CDR2 YNFKEQ. The CDR3, as DNA: TGTGCCAGCAGCCAAGATGGGCACCTATATCAGCCCCAGCATTTT. Translating it yields CASSQDGHLYQPQHF.

The CDR3 is CATSDNYGYTF. CDR3 bases: TGTGCCACCTCAGATAACTATGGCTACACCTTC. The rearrangement joins TRBV2 to TRBJ1-2; D ambiguous. Germline V gives CDR1 SNHLY, CDR2 FYNNEI. CDR3 length: 11 residues. Trimming left V 10 bases short and J 1 base short, with 7 bases between. Drawing the rest from reference TRBV2 and TRBJ1-2, the complete variable domain is EPEVTQTPSHQVTQMGQEVILRCVPISNHLYFYWYRQILGQKVEFLVSFYNNEISEKSEIFDDQFSVERPDGSNFTLKIRSTKLEDSAMYFCATSDNYGYTFGSGTRLTVV.

The chain couples TRBV28 to TRBJ1-4, with no clear D. This CDR3 is built from 11 residues. The V gene lost 6 bases and the J gene lost 6 bases, with 5 bases spanning the gap. The germline V gene encodes CDR1 MDHEN and CDR2 SYDVKM. The CDR3 DNA reads as TGTGCCAGCAGGGGAGATGAAAAACTGTTTTTT. It codes for CASRGDEKLFF.

The V and J genes are TRBV12-3 or TRBV12-4 and TRBJ1-1, with TRBD1 as a possible D gene (6 bases). V lost 5 bases, J lost 4 bases, and 11 bases lay in between. This CDR3 region has 13 residues. For the CDR3, the DNA is TGTGCCAGCAGTCGCGGCAGGGGCACTGAAGCTTTCTTT. This gives the protein CASSRGRGTEAFF.

This clone was seen many times. The rearrangement uses TRBV3-1 (or the pseudogene TRBV3-2) and TRBJ1-3; 8 bases map to TRBD1. CDR3 size: 18 residues. Germline V lookup: CDR1 LGHDT, CDR2 YNNKEL (reference sequence). Losses at the gene ends were 4 bases for V and 4 bases for J; bases not matched to a gene: 15. Written as DNA, the CDR3 is TGTGCCAGCAGCCTCCTGGACAGGGAGGGTGAGGACGGAAACACCATATATTTT. This codes for CASSLLDREGEDGNTIYF.

This chain uses TRBV19 with TRBJ2-2; weak D call: TRBD1 (6 bases). Germline values: CDR1 LNHDA, CDR2 SQIVND (reference sequence). The V end lost 6 bases, the J end lost 5 bases, and 16 bases lay between the germline ends. The CDR3 loop spans 15 amino acids. In DNA form, the CDR3 reads TGTGCCAGTAGGTCCGCAGGGGCAAGGACCGGGGAGCTGTTTTTT. Its protein is CASRSAGARTGELFF.

This chain links TRBV7-9 with TRBJ2-7, with no clear D. Germline CDR1 and CDR2: SEHNR and FQNEAQ (reference sequence). Trimming took off 1 base at V and 2 bases at J, with 15 bases between the two ends. This CDR3 is built from 16 residues. CDR3: CASSLGGFGPTYEQYF. The CDR3, as DNA: TGTGCCAGCAGCTTAGGTGGCTTTGGGCCCACCTACGAGCAGTACTTC. Drawing the rest from reference TRBV7-9 and TRBJ2-7, the complete variable domain is DTGVSQNPRHKITKRGQNVTFRCDPISEHNRLYWYRQTLGQGPEFLTYFQNEAQLEKSRLLSDRFSAERPKGSFSTLEIQRTEQGDSAMYLCASSLGGFGPTYEQYFGPGTRLTVT.

A single count supports this clone. The rearrangement links TRBV5-5 to TRBJ2-5, with a tentative D call TRBD1 (6 bases). The CDR3 contains 14 residues. V was pared by 3 bases and J by 5 bases, with 14 bases between. Germline V gene lookup returns CDR1 SGHKS and CDR2 YYEKEE (reference sequence). As DNA, the CDR3 is TGTGCCAGCAGCTCGGGACACCCCGGGGAGACCCAGTACTTC. Its protein product is CASSSGHPGETQYF. Full variable domain (rest looked up from reference TRBV5-5 and TRBJ2-5): DAGVTQSPTHLIKTRGQQVTLRCSPISGHKSVSWYQQVLGQGPQFIFQYYEKEERGRGNFPDRFSARQFPNYSSELNVNALLLGDSALYLCASSSGHPGETQYFGPGTRLLVL.

This sequence joins TRBV7-6 and TRBJ1-2, with D tentatively TRBD1 (6 bases). Per germline, CDR1 SGHVS and CDR2 FNYEAQ. There are 14 residues in the CDR3. V was trimmed by 6 bases and J by 7 bases, leaving 18 bases between them. The CDR3 nucleotides are TGTGCCAGCAGTCAAGGGAGGGGGGTCGGTGGCTACACCTTC. Translating gives CASSQGRGVGGYTF.

The chain links TRBV7-9 to TRBJ1-5, with D tentatively TRBD1 (5 bases). The germline V gene encodes CDR1 SEHNR and CDR2 FQNEAQ (reference sequence). V was cut by 4 bases and J by 4 bases, with 11 bases left in between. The CDR3 is 14 residues long. CDR3 loop: CASSSGTLNQPQHF. The DNA of the CDR3 is TGTGCCAGCAGCTCAGGGACTCTGAATCAGCCCCAGCATTTT.

The J gene is TRBJ1-2, the V gene TRBV4-1, with 10 bases identical to TRBD1. V was pared by 3 bases and J by 8 bases, with 9 bases of the junction left unmatched. The CDR3 has 15 residues. Per the germline V gene, CDR1 is MGHRA and CDR2 is YSYEKL. The CDR3 nucleotides read TGCGCCAGCAGCCAGCCAGGGACAGGGGTCAGGGGCTACACCTTC. Translation gives CASSQPGTGVRGYTF.

The rearrangement joins TRBV9 to TRBJ2-3, with 9 bases matching TRBD1. The V gene end was trimmed by 4 bases and the J gene end by 2 bases; junction bases not matched to a gene: 5. CDR1 and CDR2 (germline): SGDLS, YYNGEE. CDR3 length equals 15 residues. The CDR3 DNA reads TGTGCCAGCAGCCTGGGACAGGGAATCACAGATACGCAGTATTTT. Residues: CASSLGQGITDTQYF.

This chain joins TRBV6-6 and TRBJ2-7; weak D call: TRBD1 (5 bases). The germline CDR1 and CDR2 sequences are MNHNY and SVGAGI (reference sequence). The CDR3 has 13 residues. Trimming shortened V by 5 bases and J by 3 bases, and 11 bases separated the two germline ends. The CDR3 bases are TGTGCCAGCAGTCGTGGGGCAGTCTACGAGCAGTACTTC. Its protein is CASSRGAVYEQYF.